The rows below give T cell receptor beta chains drawn from one sample of a study of identical twins. TCRdb processed the 5' RACE reads anew with MiXCR; each CDR3 protein has one entry. The profile shows under 900,000 distinct CDR3 sequences, 9% to 15% of them singletons. This sample was shared with a second study, whose subject was yellow fever vaccine responses in identical twins.

The sample taken for sequencing was PBMCs. The receptors come from a woman under 30 in good health. CDR3s include the opening cysteine and the closing phenylalanine or tryptophan. D genes are given only for firm matches. Clone size is shown for a subset of rows, as once, few, many or a class of expanded clone.

>TRBJ2-5|many|14|NA|TRBV9
CASSADQKGVTQYF
TGTGCCAGCAGCGCGGACCAGAAGGGTGTGACCCAGTACTTC
>TRBJ1-2|many|12|NA|TRBV7-9
CASSEALYGYTF
TGTGCCAGCAGCGAGGCCCTCTATGGCTACACCTTC
>TRBJ1-5|many|15|NA|TRBV12-3/TRBV12-4
CASSLAGGGNQPQHF
TGTGCCAGCAGTTTAGCGGGAGGGGGCAATCAGCCCCAGCATTTT
>TRBJ1-2|NA|16|TRBD1|TRBV7-9
CASSSDGQGVRYGYTF
TGTGCCAGCAGCTCTGACGGACAGGGGGTTAGGTATGGCTACACCTTC
>TRBJ2-3|NA|17|TRBD2|TRBV7-6
CASSLARLAGGTDTQYF
TGTGCCAGCAGCTTAGCACGACTAGCCGGAGGGACAGATACGCAGTATTTT
>TRBJ2-3|NA|17|TRBD1|TRBV5-1
CASSPQAGTGFSDTQYF
TGCGCCAGCAGCCCTCAAGCCGGGACAGGGTTTTCAGATACGCAGTATTTT
>TRBJ2-7|few|15|TRBD2|TRBV15
CATSREDSGAYEQYF
TGTGCCACCAGCAGAGAGGATAGCGGGGCCTACGAGCAGTACTTC
>TRBJ2-2|NA|16|NA|TRBV4-2
CASSQGVQQNTGELFF
TGTGCCAGCAGCCAAGGGGTACAACAGAACACCGGGGAGCTGTTTTTT
>TRBJ2-7|NA|14|NA|TRBV11-2
CASRAGFSSYEQYF
TGTGCCAGCCGGGCGGGTTTCTCCTCCTACGAGCAGTACTTC
>TRBJ1-1|NA|12|NA|TRBV27
CASSSTIMGAFF
TGTGCCAGCAGTTCCACTATAATGGGAGCTTTCTTT
>TRBJ2-3|NA|17|TRBD2|TRBV12-3/TRBV12-4
CASSPEVVAGFPDTQYF
TGTGCCAGCAGCCCCGAGGTGGTAGCGGGCTTTCCCGATACGCAGTATTTT
>TRBJ1-6|many|14|NA|TRBV10-3
CAIGDARNNSPLHF
TGTGCCATCGGGGATGCCCGAAATAATTCACCCCTCCACTTT
>TRBJ1-1|few|14|NA|TRBV18
CASSPYIVGTEAFF
TGTGCCAGCTCACCATACATCGTGGGGACTGAAGCTTTCTTT
>TRBJ2-5|NA|16|TRBD1|TRBV15
CATSPSTGQGKETQYF
TGTGCCACCAGCCCGAGTACGGGACAGGGAAAAGAGACCCAGTACTTC
>TRBJ1-2|few|17|TRBD1|TRBV5-1
CASSETPHGTGNYGYTF
TGCGCCAGCAGCGAAACACCTCATGGGACAGGAAACTATGGCTACACCTTC
>TRBJ2-2|few|15|NA|TRBV5-4
CASSLDQLNTGELFF
TGTGCCAGCAGCTTGGACCAACTAAACACCGGGGAGCTGTTTTTT
>TRBJ2-2|few|16|TRBD2|TRBV11-2
CASSFLASGWNGELFF
TGTGCCAGCAGCTTCCTGGCTAGCGGGTGGAACGGGGAGCTGTTTTTT
>TRBJ1-1|many|15|TRBD1|TRBV7-9
CASSLAGTANTEAFF
TGTGCCAGCAGCTTAGCCGGGACAGCGAACACTGAAGCTTTCTTT
>TRBJ2-7|many|17|TRBD2|TRBV12-3/TRBV12-4
CASSLHPRTSGSREQYF
TGTGCCAGCAGTTTACACCCAAGGACTAGCGGGAGCAGGGAGCAGTACTTC
>TRBJ2-5|few|13|NA|TRBV7-9
CASSLVEGKTQYF
TGTGCCAGCAGCTTAGTAGAAGGGAAGACCCAGTACTTC
>TRBJ2-7|NA|21|NA|TRBV12-3/TRBV12-4
CASSLGLRGSVLIPIVYEQYF
TGTGCCAGCAGTTTAGGGCTGAGGGGATCAGTATTAATCCCCATAGTCTACGAGCAGTACTTC
>TRBJ2-5|few|12|NA|TRBV6-2/TRBV6-3
CASSNSAETQYF
TGTGCCAGCAGCAACAGCGCGGAGACCCAGTACTTC
>TRBJ2-2|NA|17|TRBD2|TRBV12-3/TRBV12-4
CASSPDRGGRDTGELFF
TGTGCCAGCAGTCCCGACCGGGGCGGGAGGGATACCGGGGAGCTGTTTTTT
>TRBJ2-7|NA|15|NA|TRBV5-1
CASSFVSSGSREQYF
TGCGCCAGCAGCTTCGTGTCGAGCGGGTCCCGCGAGCAGTACTTC
>TRBJ2-3|few|16|TRBD2|TRBV12-3/TRBV12-4
CASSFRAGGPADTQYF
TGTGCCAGCAGTTTTAGAGCGGGGGGGCCTGCAGATACGCAGTATTTT
>TRBJ2-1|NA|17|NA|TRBV28
CASSLSVGAGGDNEQFF
TGTGCCAGCAGTTTATCGGTCGGGGCAGGGGGGGACAATGAGCAGTTCTTC
>TRBJ2-7|NA|15|TRBD1|TRBV7-9
CASSTRDSLSYEQYF
TGTGCCAGCAGCACCCGGGACAGCCTTTCCTACGAGCAGTACTTC
>TRBJ2-3|few|14|TRBD1|TRBV11-2
CASSPLDRGDTQYF
TGTGCCAGCAGCCCCCTGGACAGGGGAGATACGCAGTATTTT
>TRBJ1-5|NA|14|NA|TRBV7-2
CASSPSNSNQPQHF
TGTGCCAGCAGCCCAAGTAATAGCAATCAGCCCCAGCATTTT
>TRBJ2-1|many|14|NA|TRBV27
CASRRDGEYNEQFF
TGTGCCAGCAGGAGGGACGGGGAATACAATGAGCAGTTCTTC
>TRBJ1-1|few|13|NA|TRBV29-1
CSVELGENTEAFF
TGCAGCGTTGAATTAGGTGAGAACACTGAAGCTTTCTTT
>TRBJ2-4|NA|14|NA|TRBV7-8
CASSAGTAKNIQYF
TGTGCCAGCAGCGCAGGGACGGCCAAAAACATTCAGTACTTC
>TRBJ2-2|many|17|TRBD2|TRBV5-1
CASSGAPGLDGTGELFF
TGCGCCAGCAGCGGAGCTCCGGGACTAGATGGCACCGGGGAGCTGTTTTTT
>TRBJ1-1|NA|12|NA|TRBV20-1
CSASLRGFEAFF
TGCAGTGCTAGCCTCCGGGGCTTTGAAGCTTTCTTT
>TRBJ2-7|many|15|TRBD2|TRBV29-1
CSVVASGRRGYEQYF
TGCAGCGTTGTGGCTAGCGGGAGACGAGGCTACGAGCAGTACTTC
>TRBJ2-5|NA|16|TRBD1|TRBV12-3/TRBV12-4
CASSRDPTGGDKTQYF
TGTGCCAGCAGTCGAGACCCGACAGGGGGCGATAAGACCCAGTACTTC
>TRBJ2-7|NA|14|NA|TRBV12-3/TRBV12-4
CASSFSDTSYEQYF
TGTGCCAGCAGTTTCTCGGACACGTCCTACGAGCAGTACTTC
>TRBJ1-5|few|15|NA|TRBV6-1
CASSGKEYSNQPQHF
TGTGCCAGCAGTGGGAAGGAGTATAGCAATCAGCCCCAGCATTTT
>TRBJ2-7|NA|13|NA|TRBV2
CASSRKWDSEHYF
TGTGCCAGCAGTCGCAAGTGGGACTCCGAGCACTACTTC
>TRBJ2-2|NA|14|NA|TRBV10-2
CASRDTGVSGELFF
TGCGCCAGCAGAGATACGGGAGTTTCCGGGGAGCTGTTTTTT
>TRBJ2-5|NA|14|TRBD2|TRBV6-5
CASSTEAGAETQYF
TGTGCCAGCAGTACCGAAGCGGGGGCTGAGACCCAGTACTTC
>TRBJ2-7|few|14|NA|TRBV7-9
CASSLGTHPGEQYF
TGTGCCAGCAGCTTAGGTACCCACCCAGGCGAGCAGTACTTC
>TRBJ2-4|few|14|TRBD1|TRBV29-1
CSVLPGQGKNIQYF
TGCAGCGTGCTACCGGGACAGGGCAAAAACATTCAGTACTTC
>TRBJ2-2|few|15|NA|TRBV3-1
CASRPDRTNTGELFF
TGTGCCAGCAGACCCGACAGGACGAACACCGGGGAGCTGTTTTTT
>TRBJ1-1|NA|12|TRBD1|TRBV10-3
CAISQGQTEAFF
TGTGCCATCAGCCAGGGACAGACTGAAGCTTTCTTT
>TRBJ1-2|few|13|NA|TRBV12-3/TRBV12-4
CASTLQGLYGYTF
TGTGCCAGCACCCTCCAGGGCCTTTATGGCTACACCTTC
>TRBJ2-7|NA|15|NA|TRBV7-9
CASSTESSHSYEQYF
TGTGCCAGCAGCACAGAATCGTCCCACTCCTACGAGCAGTACTTC
>TRBJ2-5|many|13|NA|TRBV5-6
CASTLSDQETQYF
TGTGCCAGCACCTTAAGCGATCAAGAGACCCAGTACTTC
>TRBJ2-7|NA|13|TRBD2|TRBV20-1
CSVNSGNSYEQYF
TGCAGTGTTAATAGCGGGAATTCTTACGAGCAGTACTTC
>TRBJ1-5|many|13|NA|TRBV20-1
CSATGHLNQPQHF
TGCAGTGCTACCGGACATCTCAATCAGCCCCAGCATTTT
>TRBJ2-1|many|14|TRBD1|TRBV6-1
CASSGQGAGNEQFF
TGTGCCAGCAGTGGACAGGGGGCTGGCAATGAGCAGTTCTTC
>TRBJ2-4|few|15|TRBD2|TRBV6-2/TRBV6-3
CASSPPGPSGNIQYF
TGTGCCAGCAGTCCCCCCGGGCCTAGCGGAAACATTCAGTACTTC
>TRBJ1-3|few|14|NA|TRBV6-5
CASSYGPTGNTIYF
TGTGCCAGCAGTTATGGGCCGACTGGAAACACCATATATTTT
>TRBJ2-5|once|17|TRBD2|TRBV11-3
CASSSGTSGRFLETQYF
TGTGCCAGCAGCTCAGGGACTAGCGGGAGATTTTTGGAGACCCAGTACTTC
>TRBJ2-1|NA|12|NA|TRBV7-9
CASSSQGSEQFF
TGTGCCAGCAGCTCGCAGGGGTCTGAGCAGTTCTTC
>TRBJ2-3|NA|15|NA|TRBV20-1
CSAREGGFSTDTQYF
TGCAGTGCTAGAGAAGGCGGATTCAGCACAGATACGCAGTATTTT